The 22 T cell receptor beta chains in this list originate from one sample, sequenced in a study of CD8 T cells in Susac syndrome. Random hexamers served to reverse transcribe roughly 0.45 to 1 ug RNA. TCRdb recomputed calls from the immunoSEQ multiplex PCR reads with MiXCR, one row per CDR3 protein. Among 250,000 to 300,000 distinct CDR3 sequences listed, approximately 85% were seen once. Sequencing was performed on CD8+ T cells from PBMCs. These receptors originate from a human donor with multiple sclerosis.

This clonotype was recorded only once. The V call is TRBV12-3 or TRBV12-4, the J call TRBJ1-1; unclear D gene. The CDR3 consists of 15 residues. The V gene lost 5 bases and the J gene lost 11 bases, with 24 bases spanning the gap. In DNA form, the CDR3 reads TGTGCCAGCAGTACGCGAATCGAACCCATTCTAGGTGCTTTCTTT. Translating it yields CASSTRIEPILGAFF.

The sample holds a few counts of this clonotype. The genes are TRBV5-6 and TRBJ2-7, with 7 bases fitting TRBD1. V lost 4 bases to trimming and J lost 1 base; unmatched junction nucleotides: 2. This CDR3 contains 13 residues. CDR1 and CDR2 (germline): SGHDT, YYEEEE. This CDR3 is CASSETGSYEQYF. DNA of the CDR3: TGTGCCAGCAGCGAGACAGGGTCCTACGAGCAGTACTTC.

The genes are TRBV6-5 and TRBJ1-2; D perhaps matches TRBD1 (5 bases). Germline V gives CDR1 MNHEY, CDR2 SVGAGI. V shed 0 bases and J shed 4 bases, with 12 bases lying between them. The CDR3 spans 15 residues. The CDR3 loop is CASSYSESGTYGYTF. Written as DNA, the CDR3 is TGTGCCAGCAGTTACTCTGAGTCAGGGACCTATGGCTACACCTTC.

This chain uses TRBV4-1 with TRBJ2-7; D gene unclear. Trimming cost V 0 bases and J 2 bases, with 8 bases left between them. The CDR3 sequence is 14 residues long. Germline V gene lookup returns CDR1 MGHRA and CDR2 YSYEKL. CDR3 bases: TGCGCCAGCAGCCAAGACGGCTATACCTACGAGCAGTACTTC. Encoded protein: CASSQDGYTYEQYF.

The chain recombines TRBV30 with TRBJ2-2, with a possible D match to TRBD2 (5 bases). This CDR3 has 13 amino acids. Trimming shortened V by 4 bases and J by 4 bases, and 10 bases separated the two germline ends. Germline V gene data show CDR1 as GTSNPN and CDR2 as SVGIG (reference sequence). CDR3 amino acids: CAWTEGSTGELFF. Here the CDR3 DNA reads TGTGCCTGGACTGAGGGAAGCACCGGGGAGCTGTTTTTT.

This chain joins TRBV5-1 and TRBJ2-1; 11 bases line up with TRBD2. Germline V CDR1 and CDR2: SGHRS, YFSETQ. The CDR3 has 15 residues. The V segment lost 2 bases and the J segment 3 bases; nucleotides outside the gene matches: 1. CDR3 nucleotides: TGCGCCAGCAGCTTCACTAGCGGGAGCTACAATGAGCAGTTCTTC. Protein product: CASSFTSGSYNEQFF.

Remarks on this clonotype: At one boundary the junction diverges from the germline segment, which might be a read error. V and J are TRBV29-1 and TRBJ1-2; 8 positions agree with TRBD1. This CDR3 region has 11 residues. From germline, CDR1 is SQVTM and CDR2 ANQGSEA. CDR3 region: CSVEDRDRISF. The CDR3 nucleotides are TGCAGCGTTGAAGACCGGGACAGGATCTCCTTC.

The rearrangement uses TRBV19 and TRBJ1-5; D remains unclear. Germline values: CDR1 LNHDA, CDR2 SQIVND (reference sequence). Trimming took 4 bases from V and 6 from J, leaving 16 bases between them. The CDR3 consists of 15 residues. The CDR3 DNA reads TGTGCCAGTAGTAGTCGGGGTCTGAGGGTTCAGCCCCAGCATTTT. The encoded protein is CASSSRGLRVQPQHF.

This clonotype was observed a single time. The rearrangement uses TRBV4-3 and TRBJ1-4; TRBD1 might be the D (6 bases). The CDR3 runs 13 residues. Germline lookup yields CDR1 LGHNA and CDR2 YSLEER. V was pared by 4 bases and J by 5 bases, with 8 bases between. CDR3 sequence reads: CASSRGRNEKLFF. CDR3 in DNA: TGCGCCAGCAGCCGGGGGCGGAATGAAAAACTGTTTTTT.

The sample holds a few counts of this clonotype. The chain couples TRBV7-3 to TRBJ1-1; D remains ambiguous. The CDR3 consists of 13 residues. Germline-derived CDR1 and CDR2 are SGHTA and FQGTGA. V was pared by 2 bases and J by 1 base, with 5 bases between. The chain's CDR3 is CASSLVQNTEAFF. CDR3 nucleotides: TGTGCCAGCAGCTTAGTTCAGAACACTGAAGCTTTCTTT.

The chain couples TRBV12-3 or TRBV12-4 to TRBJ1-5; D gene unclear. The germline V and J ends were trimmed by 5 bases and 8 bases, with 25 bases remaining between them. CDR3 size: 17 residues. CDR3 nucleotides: TGTGCCAGCAGTCCTCCTTCCGGGATCTCGAGCCCAGAGCCCCAGCATTTT. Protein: CASSPPSGISSPEPQHF.

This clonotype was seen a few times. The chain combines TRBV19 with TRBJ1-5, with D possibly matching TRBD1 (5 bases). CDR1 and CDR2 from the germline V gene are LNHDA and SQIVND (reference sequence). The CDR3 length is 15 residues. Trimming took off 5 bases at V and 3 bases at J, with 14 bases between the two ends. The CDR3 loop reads CASSSGLTLNQPQHF. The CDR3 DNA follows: TGTGCCAGTAGTTCGGGACTTACGCTCAATCAGCCCCAGCATTTT.

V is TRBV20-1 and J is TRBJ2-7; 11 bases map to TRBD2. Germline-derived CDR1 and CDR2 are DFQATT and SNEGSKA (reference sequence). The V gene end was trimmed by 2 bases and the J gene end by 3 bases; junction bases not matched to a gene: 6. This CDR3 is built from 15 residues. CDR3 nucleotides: TGCAGTGCTAGACCCCGGACTAGCGGGTTCTACGAGCAGTACTTC. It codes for CSARPRTSGFYEQYF.

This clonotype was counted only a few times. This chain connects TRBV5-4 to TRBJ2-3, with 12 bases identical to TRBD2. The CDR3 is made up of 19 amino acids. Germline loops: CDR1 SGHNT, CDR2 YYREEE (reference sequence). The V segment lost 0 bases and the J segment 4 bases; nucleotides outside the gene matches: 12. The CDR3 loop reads CASSLALSASGRAADTQYF. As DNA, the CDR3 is TGTGCCAGCAGCTTGGCCCTTAGTGCTAGCGGGAGGGCGGCAGATACGCAGTATTTT. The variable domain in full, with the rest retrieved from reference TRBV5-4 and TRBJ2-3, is ETGVTQSPTHLIKTRGQQVTLRCSSQSGHNTVSWYQQALGQGPQFIFQYYREEENGRGNFPPRFSGLQFPNYSSELNVNALELDDSALYLCASSLALSASGRAADTQYFGPGTRLTVL.

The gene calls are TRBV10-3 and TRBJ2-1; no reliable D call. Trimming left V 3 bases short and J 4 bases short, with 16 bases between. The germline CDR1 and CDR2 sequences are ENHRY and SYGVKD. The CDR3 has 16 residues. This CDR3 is CAISDSTGLPYNEQFF. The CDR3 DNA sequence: TGTGCCATCAGTGACTCCACGGGCCTACCGTACAATGAGCAGTTCTTC.

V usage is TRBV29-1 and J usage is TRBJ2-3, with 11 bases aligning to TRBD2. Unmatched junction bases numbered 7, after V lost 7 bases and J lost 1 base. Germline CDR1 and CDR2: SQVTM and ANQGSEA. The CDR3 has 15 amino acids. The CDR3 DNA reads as TGCAGCGCCGGGGGACTAGCGGACGGCACAGATACGCAGTATTTT. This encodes CSAGGLADGTDTQYF.

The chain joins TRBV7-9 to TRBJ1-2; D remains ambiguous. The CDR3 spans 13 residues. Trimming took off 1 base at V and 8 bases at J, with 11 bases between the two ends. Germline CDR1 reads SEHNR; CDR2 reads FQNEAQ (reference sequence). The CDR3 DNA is TGTGCCAGCAGCTTAGAAGGGTTAGAGGGCTACACCTTC. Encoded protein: CASSLEGLEGYTF.

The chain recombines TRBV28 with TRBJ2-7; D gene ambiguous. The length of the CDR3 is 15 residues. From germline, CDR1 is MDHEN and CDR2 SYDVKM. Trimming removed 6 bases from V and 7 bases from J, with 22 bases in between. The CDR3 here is CASRATLRGLGEQYF. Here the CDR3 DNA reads TGTGCCAGCAGAGCTACCCTCCGTGGCCTTGGGGAGCAGTACTTC.

Written as DNA, the CDR3 is TGTGCCAGCAGCCCACCCCCCTGGCGGGAGACAGATACGCAGTATTTT. Amino acids: CASSPPPWRETDTQYF. The J gene is TRBJ2-3, the V gene TRBV4-2, with 7 bases fitting TRBD2. Germline-derived CDR1 and CDR2 are LGHNA and YNFKEQ. CDR3 length: 16 amino acids. V lost 4 bases and J lost 3; bases outside the gene matches: 10.

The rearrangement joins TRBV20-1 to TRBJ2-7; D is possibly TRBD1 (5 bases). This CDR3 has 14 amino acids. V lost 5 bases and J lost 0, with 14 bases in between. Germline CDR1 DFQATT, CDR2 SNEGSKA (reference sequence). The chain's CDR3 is CSAHSGRGSYEQYF. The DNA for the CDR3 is TGCAGTGCTCACTCAGGGCGCGGCTCCTACGAGCAGTACTTC.

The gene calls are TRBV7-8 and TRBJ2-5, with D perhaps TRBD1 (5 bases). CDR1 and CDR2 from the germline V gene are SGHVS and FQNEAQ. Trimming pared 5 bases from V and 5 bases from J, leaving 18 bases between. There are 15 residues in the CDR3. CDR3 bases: TGTGCCAGCAGCCCACTTGGGGCAGGGTACGAGACCCAGTACTTC. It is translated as CASSPLGAGYETQYF.

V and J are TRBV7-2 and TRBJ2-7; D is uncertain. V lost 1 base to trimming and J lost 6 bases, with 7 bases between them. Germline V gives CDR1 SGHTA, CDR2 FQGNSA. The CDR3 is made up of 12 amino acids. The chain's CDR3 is CASSLGLVEQYF. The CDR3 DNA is TGTGCCAGCAGCTTAGGACTCGTCGAGCAGTACTTC.